The entry below describes one T cell receptor (beta chain). PCR employed 60 Vbeta and 13 Jbeta primers. Sequencing used immunoSEQ multiplex PCR; TCRdb keeps in-frame clones, though not all of them. The sample lists 200,000 to 250,000 clones, almost 70% occurring once. The data were taken from a study of cytomegalovirus exposure and HLA in healthy donors. The ends were cut back, 9 bases at V and 1 base at J, with 13 bases in the middle. The CDR3 runs to 14 residues. CDR1 and CDR2 from the germline V gene are MNHNY and SVGAGI (reference sequence). The V gene is TRBV6-6, the J gene TRBJ2-1; D is ambiguous. This clonotype was sampled from a man in his forties or fifties in good health and CMV-seropositive. Sequences were obtained from PBMCs. CDR3 nucleotide sequence: TGTGCCAGTCAAGCGAAGCAATCCTACAATGAGCAGTTCTTC. It yields the protein CASQAKQSYNEQFF.